What follows are 16 T cell receptor beta chains derived from one specimen sequenced in a study of cytomegalovirus exposure and HLA in healthy donors. The repertoire was sequenced with immunoSEQ multiplex PCR; TCRdb's copy has only in-frame clones and lacks some. The sample consists of roughly 150,000 clones, approximately 88% of them appearing once. The specimen was PBMCs. Receptors were obtained from a man aged 30 to 45 in good health and CMV-seropositive.

The V gene is TRBV7-2, the J gene TRBJ2-3, with D maybe TRBD1 (5 bases). The V end was cut by 2 bases, the J end by 4 bases, with 10 bases between. The germline gives CDR1 SGHTA, CDR2 FQGNSA. The CDR3 is 14 residues long. CDR3 coding DNA: TGTGCCAGCAGCTTATCCAGGGCGGCAGATACGCAGTATTTT. Translation gives CASSLSRAADTQYF. The full variable domain, with the rest looked up from reference TRBV7-2 and TRBJ2-3, is GAGVSQSPSNKVTEKGKDVELRCDPISGHTALYWYRQSLGQGLEFLIYFQGNSAPDKSGLPSDRFSAERTGGSVSTLTIQRTQQEDSAVYLCASSLSRAADTQYFGPGTRLTVL.

The chain couples TRBV5-6 to TRBJ2-5; TRBD1 agrees at 7 bases. From germline, CDR1 is SGHDT and CDR2 YYEEEE. V was clipped by 4 bases and J by 5 bases; unmatched bases: 11. The CDR3 is 15 residues long. CDR3 region: CASSQNRGPWETQYF. CDR3 DNA sequence: TGTGCCAGCAGCCAAAACAGGGGTCCGTGGGAGACCCAGTACTTC.

This clone was found once. This chain joins TRBV11-2 and TRBJ2-1, with 8 bases aligning to TRBD2. The ends lost 2 bases at V and 0 bases at J; junction bases unmatched: 3. Germline loops: CDR1 SGHAT, CDR2 FQNNGV. This CDR3 has 16 amino acids. The CDR3 nucleotides are TGTGCCAGCAGCTTACTGAGCGGGGGCTCCTACAATGAGCAGTTCTTC. Its translation: CASSLLSGGSYNEQFF.

This clone was observed a few times. DNA of the CDR3: TGTGCCAGCAGTGACGGGACTAGCGGGAGTTTCCCCTACGAGCAGTACTTC. Translating gives CASSDGTSGSFPYEQYF. The rearrangement joins TRBV6-1 to TRBJ2-7; 14 bases are shared with TRBD2. The CDR3 sequence is 17 residues long. Germline V lookup: CDR1 MNHNS, CDR2 SASEGT. J gave up 2 bases and V 3 bases, and 6 bases lay outside the gene matches.

On this clone: The junction shows a germline mismatch at one end, possibly a read error. The rearrangement links TRBV19 to TRBJ1-2; tentatively, D is TRBD1 (6 bases). Germline CDR1 and CDR2: LNHDA and SQIVND (reference sequence). This CDR3 contains 12 residues. CDR3 coding DNA: TGTGCCAGTAGTCCGCGTGGGGGCGACAGCATCTTC. Protein product: CASSPRGGDSIF.

The rearrangement joins TRBV15 to TRBJ2-1; a possible D gene is TRBD1 (6 bases). Deletions cut 1 base from V and 6 bases from J, with 10 bases between. The CDR3 is made up of 14 amino acids. CDR1 is LNHNV, CDR2 YYDKDF, per germline (reference sequence). The DNA of the CDR3 is TGTGCCACCAGCAGAGTCAGGGGTGGCAATGAGCAGTTCTTC. Translating it yields CATSRVRGGNEQFF.

The chain joins TRBV6-5 to TRBJ1-2; D gene unclear. The ends were cut back, 6 bases at V and 0 bases at J, with 11 bases in the middle. This CDR3 has 14 amino acids. The germline V gene has CDR1 MNHEY and CDR2 SVGAGI. CDR3 sequence reads: CASRNALANYGYTF. CDR3 nucleotides: TGTGCCAGCAGGAATGCGCTGGCTAACTATGGCTACACCTTC.

In DNA, the CDR3 is TGTGCCAGCAGCTCGATCGCCTACGTCACCGGGGAGCTGTTTTTT. Protein: CASSSIAYVTGELFF. The chain carries TRBV5-6 and TRBJ2-2; the D is unclear. V lost 3 bases and J 4 bases, leaving 13 bases between the germline ends. This CDR3 region has 15 residues. Germline CDR1 is SGHDT and CDR2 is YYEEEE.

The genes are TRBV11-2 and TRBJ2-7; 10 nucleotides align to TRBD2. Germline V gene data show CDR1 as SGHAT and CDR2 as FQNNGV. This CDR3 is built from 17 residues. The J segment lost 4 bases and the V segment lost 3 bases, leaving 12 bases of the junction unmatched. CDR3 loop: CASSFIPQRGGVYEQYF. In DNA, the CDR3 is TGTGCCAGCAGCTTTATCCCCCAGCGGGGGGGCGTATACGAGCAGTACTTC. The whole variable domain, remainder taken from reference TRBV11-2 and TRBJ2-7, is EAGVAQSPRYKIIEKRQSVAFWCNPISGHATLYWYQQILGQGPKLLIQFQNNGVVDDSQLPKDRFSAERLKGVDSTLKIQPAKLEDSAVYLCASSFIPQRGGVYEQYFGPGTRLTVT.

This clone was recorded many times. The CDR3 region is CASNRQGEGGYTF. The DNA of the CDR3 is TGTGCCAGCAACCGACAGGGAGAGGGTGGCTACACCTTC. The J gene is TRBJ1-2, the V gene TRBV7-2; 7 nucleotides line up with TRBD1. The CDR3 has 13 amino acids. Per germline, CDR1 SGHTA and CDR2 FQGNSA. The J segment lost 7 bases and the V segment lost 7 bases, leaving 9 bases of the junction unmatched.

This chain connects TRBV7-9 to TRBJ1-6, with TRBD1 matching 7 bases. The germline CDR1 and CDR2 sequences are SEHNR and FQNEAQ (reference sequence). The CDR3 sequence is 15 residues long. V lost 4 bases and J lost 7; bases outside the gene matches: 7. CDR3 sequence reads: CASSSTGQNNSPLHF. In nucleotides, the CDR3 is TGTGCCAGCAGCTCAACGGGACAGAACAATTCACCCCTCCACTTT.

This clone was seen a few times. This rearrangement joins TRBV25-1 to TRBJ2-3, with 9 bases lining up with TRBD2. The trim removed 8 bases at V and 5 bases at J, leaving 11 bases unmatched. CDR1 MGHDK and CDR2 SYGVNS come from the germline V gene. CDR3 length: 15 amino acids. The CDR3 spells CASDWGRGGLDTQYF. The CDR3 region has the DNA TGTGCCAGCGACTGGGGGCGGGGGGGCTTAGATACGCAGTATTTT.

The chain carries TRBV6-6 and TRBJ2-5; TRBD2 is a possible D gene (5 bases). CDR1 MNHNY and CDR2 SVGAGI come from the germline V gene (reference sequence). Trimming took off 2 bases at V and 5 bases at J, with 9 bases between the two ends. The CDR3 is 13 residues long. This chain's CDR3 is CASSYRASETQYF. DNA of the CDR3: TGTGCCAGCAGTTACCGGGCTAGCGAGACCCAGTACTTC.

This rearrangement joins TRBV5-6 to TRBJ1-1, with 7 positions matching TRBD1. J lost 1 base, V lost 4 bases, and 4 bases had no gene match. Germline V lookup: CDR1 SGHDT, CDR2 YYEEEE. This CDR3 has 14 residues. The chain's CDR3 is CASSVRGRNTEAFF. The CDR3 region has the DNA TGTGCCAGCAGCGTCAGGGGGAGGAACACTGAAGCTTTCTTT.

This chain uses TRBV7-9 with TRBJ2-7; 11 bases line up with TRBD1. Germline trimming cut 7 bases from V and 6 bases from J; bases unmatched to any gene: 11. This CDR3 is built from 15 residues. In germline, CDR1 is SEHNR, CDR2 FQNEAQ (reference sequence). The DNA of the CDR3 is TGTGCCAGCACCCCCCCCCGGGGACAGGGGGGCGAGCAGTACTTC. Translation: CASTPPRGQGGEQYF. The full variable domain, with the rest looked up from reference TRBV7-9 and TRBJ2-7, is DTGVSQNPRHKITKRGQNVTFRCDPISEHNRLYWYRQTLGQGPEFLTYFQNEAQLEKSRLLSDRFSAERPKGSFSTLEIQRTEQGDSAMYLCASTPPRGQGGEQYFGPGTRLTVT.

V usage is TRBV11-2 and J usage is TRBJ2-1; 11 bases are shared with TRBD2. V shed 3 bases and J 5 bases; nucleotides not matched to a gene: 3. Germline lookup yields CDR1 SGHAT and CDR2 FQNNGV. The CDR3 has 15 amino acids. CDR3 protein: CASSFGTSGNNEQFF. CDR3 coding DNA: TGTGCCAGCAGCTTTGGGACTAGCGGCAACAATGAGCAGTTCTTC.